This TCR beta chain was sequenced in a study of control samples from healthy donors and cancer patients. Looked up from germline, CDR1 is SGHTA and CDR2 is FQGNSA. V was shortened by 4 bases and J by 8 bases, with 17 bases between the two germline ends. The CDR3 extends over 15 amino acids. TCRdb keeps only in-frame clones here, not all; method: immunoSEQ multiplex PCR. The sample consists of roughly 40,000 clones, 70% to 90% of them appearing once. The chain links TRBV7-2 to TRBJ2-2; D unclear. The sample was blood. The TCR comes from a man aged 55 to 70 in good health. Written as DNA, the CDR3 is TGTGCCAGCAGCTCCGCCGACCCGAAGGGAGGGGAGCTGTTTTTT. Amino acid sequence: CASSSADPKGGELFF.